These 15 T cell receptor beta chains share one sample of origin, sequenced in a study of T cells in Graves' hyperthyroidism and ophthalmopathy. Amplified TCR beta CDR3 regions derived from RNA transcripts. The HTBI set primed first-round TCR CDR3 RT-PCR. TCRdb used MiXCR to reprocess the multiplex PCR reads, holding one entry per CDR3 protein. The sample contains roughly 580,000 distinct CDR3 sequences, about 15% of which appear only once. Sequencing was performed on blood. Every receptor here comes from a woman in her twenties or thirties with Graves' hyperthyroidism that later progressed to Graves' ophthalmopathy.

This clonotype was observed a few times. The genes are TRBV24-1 and TRBJ2-7, with D possibly called TRBD1 or TRBD2 (6 bases each). There are 15 residues in the CDR3. V lost 3 bases and J 0 bases, leaving 11 bases between the germline ends. In germline, CDR1 is KGHDR, CDR2 SFDVKD. CDR3 nucleotides: TGTGCCACCAGTGATGCCGGGGGCGCCTCCTACGAGCAGTACTTC. Translated, it gives CATSDAGGASYEQYF.

This clonotype was recorded a few times. The chain has TRBV6-1 and TRBJ2-7; either TRBD1 or TRBD2 may fit D (6 bases each). Per germline, CDR1 MNHNS and CDR2 SASEGT. Deletions cut 0 bases from V and 5 bases from J, with 14 bases between. The CDR3 totals 15 residues. In nucleotides, the CDR3 is TGTGCCAGCAGTGAAGCGGGGGGCAGGGAGAACGAGCAGTACTTC. Translating it yields CASSEAGGRENEQYF.

The chain has TRBV28 and TRBJ2-2; 9 bases map to TRBD1. The CDR3 is 14 amino acids. Germline assignment: CDR1 MDHEN and CDR2 SYDVKM. V lost 7 bases, J lost 7 bases, and 7 bases stayed unmatched. The CDR3 protein is CASMVTGGIGELFF. Here the CDR3 DNA reads TGTGCCAGCATGGTAACAGGGGGCATCGGGGAGCTGTTTTTT.

This clonotype has just a few counts. A much larger clone lies one base from this, so it may be a read error. The V call is TRBV18, the J call TRBJ2-5; D possibly corresponds to TRBD1 (5 bases). Germline V gives CDR1 KGHSH, CDR2 LQKENI. This CDR3 region has 13 residues. CDR3 residues: CAGSPTAQETQYF. CDR3 DNA: TGTGCCGGCTCACCGACAGCCCAAGAGACCCAGTACTTC.

The table lists this clonotype with a few counts. This sequence joins TRBV19 and TRBJ1-1; 7 bases agree with TRBD1. The germline CDR1 and CDR2 sequences are LNHDA and SQIVND (reference sequence). With V trimmed by 5 bases and J by 7 bases, 13 bases remained unmatched. This CDR3 contains 15 residues. The CDR3 loop is CASSLQGQGGYEAFF. CDR3 nucleotide sequence: TGTGCCAGTAGTCTACAAGGGCAGGGGGGCTATGAAGCTTTCTTT.

This clonotype was seen a few times. The V call is TRBV5-5, the J call TRBJ1-6; the D gene is possibly TRBD1 (5 bases). Germline lookup yields CDR1 SGHKS and CDR2 YYEKEE (reference sequence). The CDR3 loop spans 17 amino acids. The ends were cut back, 5 bases at V and 4 bases at J, with 19 bases in the middle. The CDR3 coding sequence is TGTGCCAGCAGGGGGAGAGTGGGGCAGGATTATAATTCACCCCTCCACTTT. Protein sequence: CASRGRVGQDYNSPLHF.

Only a few counts were recorded for this clonotype. CDR3 nucleotide sequence: TGTGCCAGCAGCTCAGGGGGACAGCTCGGGGGCTACACCTTC. It yields the protein CASSSGGQLGGYTF. The rearrangement links TRBV5-8 to TRBJ1-2; the match to TRBD1 covers 7 bases. This CDR3 comprises 14 residues. The germline V gene has CDR1 SGHTS and CDR2 YDEGEE. With V trimmed by 3 bases and J by 8 bases, 10 bases remained unmatched.

The chain is built from TRBV6-1 and TRBJ1-5; no reliable D call. Germline V gives CDR1 MNHNS, CDR2 SASEGT. Trimming pared 8 bases from V and 1 base from J, leaving 12 bases between. The CDR3 length is 14 residues. The CDR3 sequence is CASATGGSNQPQHF. The CDR3 DNA is TGTGCCAGCGCAACGGGAGGGAGCAATCAGCCCCAGCATTTT.

The V gene is TRBV15, the J gene TRBJ1-5, with a weak D call TRBD1 (5 bases). The CDR3 is made up of 14 amino acids. V was clipped by 3 bases and J by 3 bases, with 9 bases between them. The germline gives CDR1 LNHNV, CDR2 YYDKDF (reference sequence). The CDR3, as DNA: TGTGCCACCAGCAGGGGGGACCTCAATCAGCCCCAGCATTTT. The encoded protein is CATSRGDLNQPQHF.

This clonotype was detected a few times. The chain is built from TRBV7-2 and TRBJ2-2, with 7 bases matching TRBD1. CDR1 is SGHTA and CDR2 is FQGNSA in the germline V gene. Trimming at V came to 6 bases and at J to 3 bases, leaving 7 bases not matched to a gene. The CDR3 sequence is 15 residues long. In nucleotides, the CDR3 is TGTGCCAGCAGATCGGGACAGATCTACACCGGGGAGCTGTTTTTT. Translated, it gives CASRSGQIYTGELFF.

This clonotype was observed at least ten times. This chain joins TRBV11-2 and TRBJ1-4; 7 bases are a match to TRBD1. Germline V gene sequence: CDR1 SGHAT, CDR2 FQNNGV. The CDR3 runs to 15 residues. J lost 5 bases, V lost 5 bases, and 8 bases had no gene match. CDR3 region: CASSGRTGLNEKLFF. Written as DNA, the CDR3 is TGTGCCAGCAGCGGACGGACAGGACTGAATGAAAAACTGTTTTTT.

This clonotype showed up many times. Written as DNA, the CDR3 is TGTGCCAGCAGCTTAGAGGCAGGGAAGATTGACGAGCAGTACTTC. Translating gives CASSLEAGKIDEQYF. The J gene is TRBJ2-7, the V gene TRBV7-2, with a possible D match to TRBD1 (5 bases). V was clipped by 1 base and J by 5 bases, with 15 bases between them. This CDR3 comprises 15 residues. Looked up from germline, CDR1 is SGHTA and CDR2 is FQGNSA.

The chain uses TRBV25-1 and TRBJ2-1, with 9 bases matching TRBD2. The junction had 4 bases not matched to a gene; V was cut back by 0 bases and J by 7 bases. The CDR3 extends over 15 amino acids. Germline CDR1 and CDR2: MGHDK and SYGVNS. The CDR3 reads CASSEYRLAGNEQFF. CDR3 DNA sequence: TGTGCCAGCAGTGAATACAGGCTAGCGGGGAATGAGCAGTTCTTC.

The chain has TRBV30 and TRBJ1-2; the match to TRBD1 covers 7 bases. V was clipped by 0 bases and J by 8 bases; unmatched bases: 15. The CDR3 is made up of 16 amino acids. Germline V gene lookup returns CDR1 GTSNPN and CDR2 SVGIG (reference sequence). CDR3 sequence: CAWSVPWSEGAGGYTF. The CDR3 DNA follows: TGTGCCTGGAGTGTACCTTGGAGCGAGGGGGCGGGGGGCTACACCTTC.

This clonotype was counted ten times or more. The chain links TRBV7-2 to TRBJ2-7; TRBD1 is a possible D gene (6 bases). The CDR3 sequence is 17 residues long. CDR1 and CDR2 from the germline V gene are SGHTA and FQGNSA. V gave up 3 bases and J gave up 1 base, with 19 bases separating them. The CDR3 is CASSFADSSLWSYEQYF. The CDR3 nucleotides are TGTGCCAGCAGCTTCGCGGACAGTTCTTTATGGTCCTACGAGCAGTACTTC.